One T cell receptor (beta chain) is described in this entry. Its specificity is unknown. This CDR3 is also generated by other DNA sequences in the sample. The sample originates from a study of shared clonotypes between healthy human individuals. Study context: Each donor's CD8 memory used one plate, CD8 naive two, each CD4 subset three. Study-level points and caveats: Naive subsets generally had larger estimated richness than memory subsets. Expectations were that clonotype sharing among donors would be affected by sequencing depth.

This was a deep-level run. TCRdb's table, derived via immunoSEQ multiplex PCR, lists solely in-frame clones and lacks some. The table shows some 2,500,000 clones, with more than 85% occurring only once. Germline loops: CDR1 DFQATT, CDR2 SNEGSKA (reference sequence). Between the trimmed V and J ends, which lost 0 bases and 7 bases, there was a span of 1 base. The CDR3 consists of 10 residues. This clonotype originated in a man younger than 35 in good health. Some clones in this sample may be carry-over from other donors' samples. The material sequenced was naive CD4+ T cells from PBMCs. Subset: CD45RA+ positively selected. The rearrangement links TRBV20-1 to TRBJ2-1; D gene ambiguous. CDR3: CSARDNEQFF. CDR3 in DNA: TGCAGTGCTAGAGATAATGAGCAGTTCTTC.